This T cell receptor beta chain was recovered during a study of T cells in Graves' hyperthyroidism and ophthalmopathy. Points from the study as a whole: Also found in blood were most expanded thyroid clonotypes above 0.001.

On this clonotype: Its antigen is not identified.

Diagnosis of hyperthyroidism was new in patients aged 18 to 65, and its duration was under 2 months. V trimming: 6 bases; J trimming: 5 bases; junction bases outside the gene matches: 10. The CDR3 spans 16 residues. CDR1 and CDR2 (germline): LNHDA, SQIVND (reference sequence). What was amplified from RNA transcripts were TCR beta CDR3 regions. A first-round RT-PCR of the TCR CDR3 used the HTBI primer set. TCRdb reprocessed the multiplex PCR reads via MiXCR and lists one record per CDR3 protein. The table includes roughly 580,000 distinct CDR3 sequences, around 46% detected once. Sequencing was carried out using peripheral blood or thyroid tissue (not recorded which). The chain has TRBV19 and TRBJ1-1, with 12 bases that match TRBD1. The origin of this receptor is a woman under 30 with Graves' hyperthyroidism. The CDR3, as DNA: TGTGCCAGTAGATCCAGGGACAGGGGGCTTCGAACTGAAGCTTTCTTT. This encodes CASRSRDRGLRTEAFF.